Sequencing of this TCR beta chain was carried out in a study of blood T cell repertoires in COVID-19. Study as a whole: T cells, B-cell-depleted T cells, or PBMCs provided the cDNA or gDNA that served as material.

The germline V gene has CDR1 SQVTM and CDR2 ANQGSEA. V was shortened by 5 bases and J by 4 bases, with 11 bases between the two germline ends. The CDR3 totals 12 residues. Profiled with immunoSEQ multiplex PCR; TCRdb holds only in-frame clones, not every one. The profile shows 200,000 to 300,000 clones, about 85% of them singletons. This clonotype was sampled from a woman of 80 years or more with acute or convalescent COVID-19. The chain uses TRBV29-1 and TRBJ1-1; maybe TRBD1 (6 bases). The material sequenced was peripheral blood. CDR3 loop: CSVYRAGTEAFF. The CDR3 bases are TGCAGCGTTTACAGGGCAGGCACTGAAGCTTTCTTT.